This T cell receptor beta chain was sequenced in a study of shared T cell receptors in the human thymus. Produced via immunoSEQ multiplex PCR; TCRdb's table is partial and in-frame only. The sample comprises about 660,000 clones, more than 75% of which are singletons, and over 0.008% rests with the top ten. Trimming cost V 8 bases and J 7 bases, with 13 bases left between them. The CDR3 has 12 residues. Germline values: CDR1 MNHEY, CDR2 SMNVEV (reference sequence). These records were also assigned to another study, of human thymus T cells.

The sample comprised thymocytes. The TCR originated in a boy in the first two years of life with a congenital heart defect. The V and J genes are TRBV27 and TRBJ2-3; D might be TRBD2 (5 bases). The CDR3 DNA reads TGTGCCAGCCTAGATACTAGGTATACGCAGTATTTT. Protein sequence: CASLDTRYTQYF.